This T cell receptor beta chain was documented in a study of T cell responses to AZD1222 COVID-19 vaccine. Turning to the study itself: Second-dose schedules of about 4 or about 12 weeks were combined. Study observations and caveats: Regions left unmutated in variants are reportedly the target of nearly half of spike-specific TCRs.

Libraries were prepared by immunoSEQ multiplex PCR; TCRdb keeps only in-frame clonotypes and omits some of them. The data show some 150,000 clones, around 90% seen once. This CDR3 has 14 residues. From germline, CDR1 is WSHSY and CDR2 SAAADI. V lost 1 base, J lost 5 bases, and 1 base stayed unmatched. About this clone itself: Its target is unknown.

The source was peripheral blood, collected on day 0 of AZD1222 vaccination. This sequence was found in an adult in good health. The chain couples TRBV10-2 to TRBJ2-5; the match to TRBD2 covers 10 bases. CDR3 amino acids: CASSELLAGETQYF. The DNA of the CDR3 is TGCGCCAGCAGTGAGTTACTAGCGGGGGAGACCCAGTACTTC.